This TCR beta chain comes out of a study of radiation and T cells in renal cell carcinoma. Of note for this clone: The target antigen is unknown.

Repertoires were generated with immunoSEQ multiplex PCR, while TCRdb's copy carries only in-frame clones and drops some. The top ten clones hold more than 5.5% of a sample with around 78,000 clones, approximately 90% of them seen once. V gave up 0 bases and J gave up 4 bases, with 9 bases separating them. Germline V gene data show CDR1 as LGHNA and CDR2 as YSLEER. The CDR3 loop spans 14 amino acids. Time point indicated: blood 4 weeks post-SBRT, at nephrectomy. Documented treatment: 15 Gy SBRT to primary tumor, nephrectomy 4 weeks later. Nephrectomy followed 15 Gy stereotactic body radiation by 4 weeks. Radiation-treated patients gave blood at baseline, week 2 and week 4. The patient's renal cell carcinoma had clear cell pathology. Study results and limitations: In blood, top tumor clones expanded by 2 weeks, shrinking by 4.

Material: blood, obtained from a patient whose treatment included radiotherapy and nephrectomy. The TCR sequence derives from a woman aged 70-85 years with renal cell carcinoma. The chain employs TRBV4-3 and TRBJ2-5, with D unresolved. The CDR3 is CASSQEIGRETQYF. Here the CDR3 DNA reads TGCGCCAGCAGCCAAGAAATAGGGCGAGAGACCCAGTACTTC.